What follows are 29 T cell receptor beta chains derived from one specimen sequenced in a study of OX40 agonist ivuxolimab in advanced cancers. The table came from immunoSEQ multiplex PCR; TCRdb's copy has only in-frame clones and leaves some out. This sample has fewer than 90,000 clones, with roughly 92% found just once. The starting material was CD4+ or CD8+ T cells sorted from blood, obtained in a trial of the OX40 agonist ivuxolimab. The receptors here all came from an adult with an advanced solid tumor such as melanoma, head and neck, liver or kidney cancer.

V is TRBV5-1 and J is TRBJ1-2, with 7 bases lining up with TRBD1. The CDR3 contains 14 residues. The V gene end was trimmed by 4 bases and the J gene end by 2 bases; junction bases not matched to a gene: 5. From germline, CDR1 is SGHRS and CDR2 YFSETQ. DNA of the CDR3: TGCGCCAGCAGCCGGGAGGGACAGAACTATGGCTACACCTTC. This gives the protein CASSREGQNYGYTF.

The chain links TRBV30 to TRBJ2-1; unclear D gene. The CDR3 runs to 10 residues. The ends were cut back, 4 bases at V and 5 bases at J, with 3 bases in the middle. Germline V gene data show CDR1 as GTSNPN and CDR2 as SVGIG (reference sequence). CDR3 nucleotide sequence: TGTGCCTGGATGCACAATGAGCAGTTCTTC. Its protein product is CAWMHNEQFF.

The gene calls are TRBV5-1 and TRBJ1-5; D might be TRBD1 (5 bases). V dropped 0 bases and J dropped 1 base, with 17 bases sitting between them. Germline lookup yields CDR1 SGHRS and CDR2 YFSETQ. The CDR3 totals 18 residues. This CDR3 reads CASSLDPWGGESNQPQHF. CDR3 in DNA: TGCGCCAGCAGCTTGGACCCGTGGGGGGGGGAGAGCAATCAGCCCCAGCATTTT.

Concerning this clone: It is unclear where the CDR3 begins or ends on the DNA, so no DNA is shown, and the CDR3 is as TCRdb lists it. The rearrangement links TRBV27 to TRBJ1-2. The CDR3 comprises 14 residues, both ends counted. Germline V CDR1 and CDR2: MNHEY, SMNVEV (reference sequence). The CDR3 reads CASSLEREHYGYTF.

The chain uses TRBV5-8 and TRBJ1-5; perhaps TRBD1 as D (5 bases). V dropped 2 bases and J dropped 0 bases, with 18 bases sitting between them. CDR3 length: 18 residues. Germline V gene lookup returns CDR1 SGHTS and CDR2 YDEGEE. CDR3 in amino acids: CASSFKTGDLYSNQPQHF. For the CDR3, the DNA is TGTGCCAGCAGCTTTAAAACAGGAGACCTATATAGCAATCAGCCCCAGCATTTT.

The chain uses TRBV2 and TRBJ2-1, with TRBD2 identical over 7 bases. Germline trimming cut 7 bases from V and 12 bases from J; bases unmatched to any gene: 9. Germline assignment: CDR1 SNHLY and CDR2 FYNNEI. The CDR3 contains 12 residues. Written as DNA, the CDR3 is TGTGCCAGCACTCTAGCGGACCTTGCGCAGTTCTTC. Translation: CASTLADLAQFF.

In nucleotides, the CDR3 is TGTGCCAGCAGCTTAGATCCGAACGGGGAGCTGTTTTTT. As protein: CASSLDPNGELFF. The gene calls are TRBV11-3 and TRBJ2-2; D remains unclear. CDR1 and CDR2 from the germline V gene are SGHNT and YENEEA. V was cut by 0 bases and J by 7 bases, with 6 bases left in between. The CDR3 spans 13 residues.

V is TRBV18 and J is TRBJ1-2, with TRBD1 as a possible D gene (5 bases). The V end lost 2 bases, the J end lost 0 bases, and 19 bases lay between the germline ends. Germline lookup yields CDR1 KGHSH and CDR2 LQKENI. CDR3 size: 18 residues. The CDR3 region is CASSPEVGAVRTNYGYTF. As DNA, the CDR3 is TGTGCCAGCTCACCAGAGGTAGGGGCGGTCAGAACTAACTATGGCTACACCTTC.

The DNA of the CDR3 is TGTGCCTGGAGTGTAGGGTCGGCGGCCGGGGAGCTGTTTTTT. Translation gives CAWSVGSAAGELFF. The chain couples TRBV30 to TRBJ2-2; the D is unclear. This CDR3 is 14 amino acids long. Per germline, CDR1 GTSNPN and CDR2 SVGIG (reference sequence). Trimming stripped 0 bases from V and 6 bases from J, with 11 bases between.

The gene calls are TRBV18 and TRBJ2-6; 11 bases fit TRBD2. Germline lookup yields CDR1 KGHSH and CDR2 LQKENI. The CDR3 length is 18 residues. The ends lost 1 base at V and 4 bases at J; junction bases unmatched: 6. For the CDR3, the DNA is TGTGCCAGCTCACCACTTAGCGGGAGGGCTCCCGGGGCCAACGTCCTGACTTTC. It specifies CASSPLSGRAPGANVLTF. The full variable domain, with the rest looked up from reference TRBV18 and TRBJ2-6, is NAGVMQNPRHLVRRRGQEARLRCSPMKGHSHVYWYRQLPEEGLKFMVYLQKENIIDESGMPKERFSAEFPKEGPSILRIQQVVRGDSAAYFCASSPLSGRAPGANVLTFGAGSRLTVL.

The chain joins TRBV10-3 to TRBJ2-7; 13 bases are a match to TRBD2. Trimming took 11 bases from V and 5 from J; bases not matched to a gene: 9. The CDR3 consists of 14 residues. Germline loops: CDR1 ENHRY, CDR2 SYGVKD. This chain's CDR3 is CAATSGGSLHEQYF. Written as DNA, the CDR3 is TGTGCCGCGACTAGCGGGGGGTCCCTCCACGAGCAGTACTTC.

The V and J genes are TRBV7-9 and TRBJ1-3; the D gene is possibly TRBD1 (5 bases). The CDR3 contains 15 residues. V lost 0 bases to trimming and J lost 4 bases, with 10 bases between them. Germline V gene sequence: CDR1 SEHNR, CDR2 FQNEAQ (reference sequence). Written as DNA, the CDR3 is TGTGCCAGCAGCTTAGCTCCAGGGTCAGGAAACACCATATATTTT. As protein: CASSLAPGSGNTIYF.

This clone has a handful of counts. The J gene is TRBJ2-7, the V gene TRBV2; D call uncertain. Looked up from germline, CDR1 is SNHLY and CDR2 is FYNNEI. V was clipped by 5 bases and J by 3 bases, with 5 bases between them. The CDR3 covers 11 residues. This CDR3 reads CASSYSYEQYF. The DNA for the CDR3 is TGTGCCAGCAGTTACAGCTACGAGCAGTACTTC.

This CDR3 is CASSPLGLYGYTF. Written as DNA, the CDR3 is TGTGCCAGCTCACCGTTGGGGCTCTATGGCTACACCTTC. The V and J genes are TRBV18 and TRBJ1-2; D is possibly TRBD1 (5 bases). V lost 3 bases and J 4 bases, leaving 9 bases between the germline ends. The CDR3 consists of 13 residues. Germline CDR1 is KGHSH and CDR2 is LQKENI.

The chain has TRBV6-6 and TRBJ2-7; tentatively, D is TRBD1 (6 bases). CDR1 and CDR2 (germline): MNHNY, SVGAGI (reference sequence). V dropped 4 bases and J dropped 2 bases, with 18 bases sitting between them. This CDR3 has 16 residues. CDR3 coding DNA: TGTGCCAGCAGTTCCAGCCAACAGGGTAAGCCCTACGAGCAGTACTTC. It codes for CASSSSQQGKPYEQYF.

CDR3 DNA: TGCGCCAGCAGCGGGGACGGGAATGAAAAACTGTTTTTT. Protein product: CASSGDGNEKLFF. The rearrangement links TRBV5-1 to TRBJ1-4, with D perhaps matching TRBD1 (5 bases). The CDR3 totals 13 residues. Trimming cost V 4 bases and J 5 bases, with 9 bases left between them. Germline CDR1 and CDR2: SGHRS and YFSETQ.

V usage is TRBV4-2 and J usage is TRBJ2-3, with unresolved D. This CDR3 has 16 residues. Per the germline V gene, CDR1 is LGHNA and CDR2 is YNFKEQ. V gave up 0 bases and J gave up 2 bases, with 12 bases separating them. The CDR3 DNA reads TGTGCCAGCAGCCAAGATCTTGAACCTTTCACAGATACGCAGTATTTT. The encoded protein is CASSQDLEPFTDTQYF.

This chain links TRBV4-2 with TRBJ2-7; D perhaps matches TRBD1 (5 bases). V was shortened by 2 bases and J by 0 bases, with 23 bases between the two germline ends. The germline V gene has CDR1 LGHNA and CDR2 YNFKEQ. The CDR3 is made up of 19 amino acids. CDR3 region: CASSQKAQGWPMSSYEQYF. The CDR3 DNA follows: TGTGCCAGCAGCCAAAAGGCGCAGGGATGGCCGATGAGCTCCTACGAGCAGTACTTC.

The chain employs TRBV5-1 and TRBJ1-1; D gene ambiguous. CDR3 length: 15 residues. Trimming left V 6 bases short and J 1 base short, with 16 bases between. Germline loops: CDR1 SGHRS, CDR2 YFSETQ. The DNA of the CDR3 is TGCGCCAGCACTACCGGCCCGGGTAGGAACACTGAAGCTTTCTTT. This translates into CASTTGPGRNTEAFF.

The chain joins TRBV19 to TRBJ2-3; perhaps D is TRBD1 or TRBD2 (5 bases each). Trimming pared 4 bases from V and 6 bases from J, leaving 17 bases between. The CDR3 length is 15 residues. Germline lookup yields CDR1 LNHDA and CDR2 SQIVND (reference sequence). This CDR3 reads CASSTTRYGADTQYF. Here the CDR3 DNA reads TGTGCCAGTAGTACGACGCGTTACGGGGCGGATACGCAGTATTTT.

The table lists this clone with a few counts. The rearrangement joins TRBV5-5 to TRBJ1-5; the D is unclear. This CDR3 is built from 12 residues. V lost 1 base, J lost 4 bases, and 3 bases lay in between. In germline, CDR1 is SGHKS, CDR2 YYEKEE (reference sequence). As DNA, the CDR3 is TGTGCCAGCAGCTTGACAAATCAGCCCCAGCATTTT. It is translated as CASSLTNQPQHF. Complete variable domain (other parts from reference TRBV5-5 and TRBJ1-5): DAGVTQSPTHLIKTRGQQVTLRCSPISGHKSVSWYQQVLGQGPQFIFQYYEKEERGRGNFPDRFSARQFPNYSSELNVNALLLGDSALYLCASSLTNQPQHFGDGTRLSIL.

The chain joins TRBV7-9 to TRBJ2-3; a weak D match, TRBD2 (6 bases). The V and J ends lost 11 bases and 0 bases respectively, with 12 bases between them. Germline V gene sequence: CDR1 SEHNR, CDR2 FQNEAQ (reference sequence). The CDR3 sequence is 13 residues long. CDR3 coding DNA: TGTGCCCCCGGGGAGGCCAGCACAGATACGCAGTATTTT. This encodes CAPGEASTDTQYF. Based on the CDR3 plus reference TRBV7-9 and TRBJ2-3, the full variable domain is DTGVSQNPRHKITKRGQNVTFRCDPISEHNRLYWYRQTLGQGPEFLTYFQNEAQLEKSRLLSDRFSAERPKGSFSTLEIQRTEQGDSAMYLCAPGEASTDTQYFGPGTRLTVL.

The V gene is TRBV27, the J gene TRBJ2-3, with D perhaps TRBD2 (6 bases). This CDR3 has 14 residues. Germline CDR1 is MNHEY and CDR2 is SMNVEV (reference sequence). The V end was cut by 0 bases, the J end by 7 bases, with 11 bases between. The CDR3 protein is CASSLSRGSNTQYF. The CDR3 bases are TGTGCCAGCAGTTTATCGCGGGGATCAAATACGCAGTATTTT.

Here the CDR3 reads CASRGLAVPYEQYF. The CDR3 bases are TGTGCCAGTCGGGGACTAGCGGTACCCTACGAGCAGTACTTC. The rearrangement uses TRBV19 and TRBJ2-7; 11 positions agree with TRBD2. Unmatched junction bases numbered 5, after V lost 8 bases and J lost 2 bases. Germline V gene sequence: CDR1 LNHDA, CDR2 SQIVND (reference sequence). The CDR3 is 14 amino acids.

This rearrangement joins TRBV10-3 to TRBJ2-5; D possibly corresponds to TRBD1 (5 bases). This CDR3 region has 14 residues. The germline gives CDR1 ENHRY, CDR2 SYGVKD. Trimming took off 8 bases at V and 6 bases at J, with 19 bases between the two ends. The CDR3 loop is CAIRFSQGSQTQYF. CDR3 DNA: TGTGCCATCCGCTTTTCCCAGGGTTCGCAGACCCAGTACTTC.

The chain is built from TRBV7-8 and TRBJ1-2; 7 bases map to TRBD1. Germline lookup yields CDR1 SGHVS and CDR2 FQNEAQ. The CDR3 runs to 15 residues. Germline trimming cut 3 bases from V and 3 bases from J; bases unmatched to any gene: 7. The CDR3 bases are TGTGCCAGCAGCTTCGAATACAGGGGTGACTATGGCTACACCTTC. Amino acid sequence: CASSFEYRGDYGYTF.

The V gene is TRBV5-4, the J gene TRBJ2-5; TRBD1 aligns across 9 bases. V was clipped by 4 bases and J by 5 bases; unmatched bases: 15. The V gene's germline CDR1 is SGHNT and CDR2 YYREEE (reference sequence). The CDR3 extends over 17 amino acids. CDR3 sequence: CASSPRPTGGFEETQYF. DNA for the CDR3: TGTGCCAGCAGCCCCAGGCCGACAGGGGGTTTCGAGGAGACCCAGTACTTC.

The CDR3 DNA sequence: TGCGCCAGCAGCCTCGGTCAGATCGGCTACGAGCAGTACTTC. It is translated as CASSLGQIGYEQYF. This chain connects TRBV5-1 to TRBJ2-7; D gene unclear. CDR1 is SGHRS, CDR2 YFSETQ, per germline. V was trimmed by 4 bases and J by 3 bases, leaving 14 bases between them. The CDR3 has 14 amino acids.

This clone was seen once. This chain's CDR3 is CASSLSWGSQETQYF. The DNA of the CDR3 is TGTGCCAGCAGTTTAAGTTGGGGCAGCCAAGAGACCCAGTACTTC. The chain carries TRBV28 and TRBJ2-5; maybe TRBD1 (5 bases). V shed 2 bases and J shed 1 base, with 11 bases lying between them. Looked up from germline, CDR1 is MDHEN and CDR2 is SYDVKM. The CDR3 has 15 amino acids.